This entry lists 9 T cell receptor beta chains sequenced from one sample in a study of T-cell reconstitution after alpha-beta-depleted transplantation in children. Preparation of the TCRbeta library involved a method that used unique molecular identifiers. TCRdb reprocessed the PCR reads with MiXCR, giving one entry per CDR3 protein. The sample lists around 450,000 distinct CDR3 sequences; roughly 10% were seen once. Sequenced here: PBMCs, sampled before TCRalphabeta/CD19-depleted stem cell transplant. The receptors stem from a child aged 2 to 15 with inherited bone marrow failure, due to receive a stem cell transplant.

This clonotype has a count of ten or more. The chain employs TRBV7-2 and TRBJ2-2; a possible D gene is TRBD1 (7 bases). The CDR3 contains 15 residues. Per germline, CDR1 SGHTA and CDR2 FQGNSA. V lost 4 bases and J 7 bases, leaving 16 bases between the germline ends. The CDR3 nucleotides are TGTGCCAGCAGCTCTTCACAGGGGAGGATCGGGGAGCTGTTTTTT. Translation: CASSSSQGRIGELFF.

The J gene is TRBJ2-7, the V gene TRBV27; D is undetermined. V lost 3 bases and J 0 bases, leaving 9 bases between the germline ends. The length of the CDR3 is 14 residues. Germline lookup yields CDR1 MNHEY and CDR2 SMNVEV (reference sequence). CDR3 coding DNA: TGTGCCAGCAGTTTGAGGACGTCCTCCTACGAGCAGTACTTC. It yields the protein CASSLRTSSYEQYF.

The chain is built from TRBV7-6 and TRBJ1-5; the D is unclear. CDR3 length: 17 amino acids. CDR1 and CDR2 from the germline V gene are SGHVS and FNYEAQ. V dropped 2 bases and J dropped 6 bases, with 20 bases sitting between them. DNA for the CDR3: TGTGCCAGCAGCTTATCCCCAATCAGGCAGGACGCTCAGCCCCAGCATTTT. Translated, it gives CASSLSPIRQDAQPQHF. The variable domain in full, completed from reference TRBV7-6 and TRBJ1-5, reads GAGVSQSPRYKVTKRGQDVALRCDPISGHVSLYWYRQALGQGPEFLTYFNYEAQQDKSGLPNDRFSAERPEGSISTLTIQRTEQRDSAMYRCASSLSPIRQDAQPQHFGDGTRLSIL.

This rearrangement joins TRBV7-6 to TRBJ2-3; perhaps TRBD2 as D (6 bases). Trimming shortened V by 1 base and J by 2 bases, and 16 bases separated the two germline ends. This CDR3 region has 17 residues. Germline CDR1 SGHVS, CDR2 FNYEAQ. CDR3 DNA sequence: TGTGCCAGCAGCTTAGGATCTCTGGGGGGTCTCACAGATACGCAGTATTTT. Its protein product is CASSLGSLGGLTDTQYF.

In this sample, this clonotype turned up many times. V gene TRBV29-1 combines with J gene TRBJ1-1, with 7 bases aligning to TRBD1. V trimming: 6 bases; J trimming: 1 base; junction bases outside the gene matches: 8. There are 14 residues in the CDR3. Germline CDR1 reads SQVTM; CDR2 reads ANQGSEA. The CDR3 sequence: CSVTKAGGNTEAFF. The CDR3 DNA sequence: TGCAGCGTGACTAAGGCAGGGGGGAACACTGAAGCTTTCTTT.

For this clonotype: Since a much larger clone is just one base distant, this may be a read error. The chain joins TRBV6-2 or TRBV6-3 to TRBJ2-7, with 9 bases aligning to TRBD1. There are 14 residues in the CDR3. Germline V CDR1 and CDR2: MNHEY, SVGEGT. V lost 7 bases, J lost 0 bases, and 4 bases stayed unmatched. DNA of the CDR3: TGTGCCAGCAAAGGACAGGGGCCCTCCTACGAGCAGTACTTC. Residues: CASKGQGPSYEQYF.

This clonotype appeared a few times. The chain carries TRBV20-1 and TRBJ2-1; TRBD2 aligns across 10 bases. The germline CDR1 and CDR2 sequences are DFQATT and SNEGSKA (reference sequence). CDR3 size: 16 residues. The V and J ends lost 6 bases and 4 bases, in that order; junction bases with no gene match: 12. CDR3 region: CSAPPPSGRGYNEQFF. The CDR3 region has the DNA TGCAGTGCGCCCCCCCCCAGCGGGAGGGGATACAATGAGCAGTTCTTC.

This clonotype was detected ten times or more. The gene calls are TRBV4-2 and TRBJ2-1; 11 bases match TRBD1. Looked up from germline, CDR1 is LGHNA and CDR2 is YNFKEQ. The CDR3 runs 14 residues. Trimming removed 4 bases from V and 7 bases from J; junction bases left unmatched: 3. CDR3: CASSRWDRGNEQFF. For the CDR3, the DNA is TGTGCCAGCAGCCGATGGGACAGGGGGAATGAGCAGTTCTTC.

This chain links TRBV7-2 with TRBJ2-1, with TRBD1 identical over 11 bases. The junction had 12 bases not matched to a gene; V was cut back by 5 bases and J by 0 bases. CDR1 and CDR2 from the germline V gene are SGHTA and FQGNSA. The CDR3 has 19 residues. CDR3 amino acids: CASSGRDRGYLSSYNEQFF. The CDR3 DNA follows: TGTGCCAGCAGCGGCCGGGACAGGGGGTACTTGAGCTCCTACAATGAGCAGTTCTTC.